The rows below give T cell receptor beta chains drawn from one sample of a study of blood T cell repertoires in COVID-19. Method: immunoSEQ multiplex PCR; TCRdb's copy keeps in-frame clones and lacks some. In the table there are 95,000 to 100,000 clones, around 80% of which are singletons. The sequenced material came from peripheral blood. Every receptor here comes from a human donor in a cohort sampled during active COVID-19. Both conserved end residues are part of each CDR3.

V	J	CDR3
TRBV28	TRBJ2-1	CASRTGTISYNEQFF
TRBV11-2	TRBJ1-2	CASSLTQEYGYTF
TRBV15	TRBJ2-7	CATSAGTGGFYEQYF
TRBV18	TRBJ2-2	CASSPGLPRDTGELFF
TRBV14	TRBJ2-1	CASSQGQYNEQFF
TRBV7-3	TRBJ2-7	CASSPQGIGEQYF
TRBV18	TRBJ1-4	CASSPRQGAEGLFF
TRBV28	TRBJ2-3	CASRGGPTDTQYF
TRBV7-6	TRBJ2-3	CASQVMKGGGTDTQYF
TRBV11-1	TRBJ1-6	CASSAGRGNGSPLHF
TRBV6-6	TRBJ2-7	CASSYPTVDQQYF
TRBV3-1/TRBV3-2	TRBJ2-1	CASSQGLTGGEQFF
TRBV3-1/TRBV3-2	TRBJ1-2	CASSSRGTGLNYGYTF
TRBV7-2	TRBJ2-2	CASSLRQGGSTGELFF
TRBV7-9	TRBJ1-6	CASSLSGGTSSPLHF
TRBV7-4	TRBJ2-7	CASSITGVDEQYF
TRBV7-8	TRBJ1-4	CASSLGQGNEKLFF
TRBV5-1	TRBJ1-4	CASSPQAGGATNEKLFF
TRBV2	TRBJ2-5	CASSEALGAVLLETQYF
TRBV29-1	TRBJ1-2	CSVGRGDGYTF
TRBV6-4	TRBJ1-5	CASSDSSPQEQGRQPQHF
TRBV19	TRBJ1-3	CASSAGTADTGNTIYF
TRBV6-1	TRBJ2-7	CASSDPGTGGYEQYF
TRBV18	TRBJ1-1	CASSRGQNTEAFF
TRBV12-5	TRBJ1-4	CASGSEGGLREKLFF
TRBV20-1	TRBJ1-1	CSASDSSIPNTEAFF
TRBV11-2	TRBJ1-5	CASSLDPGENQPQHF
TRBV7-8	TRBJ1-5	CASSFGNSNQPQHF
TRBV5-1	TRBJ1-2	CASSLVVGGQDGYTF
TRBV3-1/TRBV3-2	TRBJ2-7	CASSRSAGVKEQYF
TRBV6-5	TRBJ1-2	CASSYTGQGSGYTF
TRBV5-6	TRBJ1-2	CASSLDRVGYGYTF
TRBV28	TRBJ1-5	CASSRHQGNQPQHF
TRBV7-9	TRBJ1-1	CASSLQGLGNTEAFF
TRBV5-8	TRBJ1-2	CASSPYYGYTF
TRBV11-3	TRBJ2-1	CASSPSIRENPYNEQFF
TRBV6-2/TRBV6-3	TRBJ2-3	CASSSPGQGAHTQYF
TRBV9	TRBJ1-1	CASSPAANTEAFF
TRBV19	TRBJ1-5	CASSKPPGQGNQPQHF
TRBV9	TRBJ1-2	CASSVGIGGSGYGYTF
TRBV9	TRBJ2-2	CASSLRDYLNTGELFF
TRBV18	TRBJ2-2	CASSLRTKDTGELFF
TRBV7-3	TRBJ2-1	CASSSPNIAGGNEQFF
TRBV7-2	TRBJ2-5	CASSFSGGAGETQYF
TRBV27	TRBJ1-2	CASSLRQGGGYTF
TRBV2	TRBJ1-5	CASSADRGGLSNQPQHF
TRBV27	TRBJ2-3	CASRTDRGRATDTQYF
TRBV2	TRBJ1-1	CASKGQEHTEAFF
TRBV13	TRBJ1-2	CASTKGRNYGYTF